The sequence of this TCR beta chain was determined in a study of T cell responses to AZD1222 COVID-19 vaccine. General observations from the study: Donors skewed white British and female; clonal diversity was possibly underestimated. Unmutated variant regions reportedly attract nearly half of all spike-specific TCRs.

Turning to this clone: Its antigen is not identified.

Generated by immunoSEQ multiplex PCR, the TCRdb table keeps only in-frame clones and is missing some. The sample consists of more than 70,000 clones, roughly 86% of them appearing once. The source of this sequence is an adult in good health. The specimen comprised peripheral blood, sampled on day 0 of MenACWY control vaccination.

CDR3 coding DNA: TGTGCCAGCAGTTACGGCGGGGTCAACACTGAAGCTTTCTTT. This sequence encodes CASSYGGVNTEAFF. The rearrangement uses TRBV6-5 and TRBJ1-1; D is unresolved. V was cut by 2 bases and J by 2 bases, with 9 bases left in between. From germline, CDR1 is MNHEY and CDR2 SVGAGI. The CDR3 is 14 amino acids.